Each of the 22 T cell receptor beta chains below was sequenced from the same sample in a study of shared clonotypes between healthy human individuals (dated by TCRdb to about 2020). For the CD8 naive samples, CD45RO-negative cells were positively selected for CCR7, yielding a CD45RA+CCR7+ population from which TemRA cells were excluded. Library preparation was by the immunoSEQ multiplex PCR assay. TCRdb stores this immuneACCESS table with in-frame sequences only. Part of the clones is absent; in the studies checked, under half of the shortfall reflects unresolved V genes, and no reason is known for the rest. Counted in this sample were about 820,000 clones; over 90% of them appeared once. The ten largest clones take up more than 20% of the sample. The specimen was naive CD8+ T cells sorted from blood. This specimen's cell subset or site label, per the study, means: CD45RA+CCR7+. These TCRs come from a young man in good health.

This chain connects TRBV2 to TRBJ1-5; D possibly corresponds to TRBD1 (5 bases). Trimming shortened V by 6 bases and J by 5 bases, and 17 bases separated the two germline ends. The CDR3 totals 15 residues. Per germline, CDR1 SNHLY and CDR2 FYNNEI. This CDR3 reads CASSSALGGDQPQHF. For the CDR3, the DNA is TGTGCCAGCAGCTCTGCCCTCGGGGGAGATCAGCCCCAGCATTTT.

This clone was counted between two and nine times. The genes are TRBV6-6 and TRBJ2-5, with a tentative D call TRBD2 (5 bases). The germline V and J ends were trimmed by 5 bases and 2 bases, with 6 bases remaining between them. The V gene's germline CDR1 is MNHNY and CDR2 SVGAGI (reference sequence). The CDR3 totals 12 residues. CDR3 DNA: TGTGCCAGCAGTAGAGGGCAAGAGACCCAGTACTTC. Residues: CASSRGQETQYF.

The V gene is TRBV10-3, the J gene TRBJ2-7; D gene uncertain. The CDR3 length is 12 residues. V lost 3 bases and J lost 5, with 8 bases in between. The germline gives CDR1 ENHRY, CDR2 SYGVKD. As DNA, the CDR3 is TGTGCCATCAGTGACGTCAGCGACGAGCAGTACTTC. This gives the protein CAISDVSDEQYF.

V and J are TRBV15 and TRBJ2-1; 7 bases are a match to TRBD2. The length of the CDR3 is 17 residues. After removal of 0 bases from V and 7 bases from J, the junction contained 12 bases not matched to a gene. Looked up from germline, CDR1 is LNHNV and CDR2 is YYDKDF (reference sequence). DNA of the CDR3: TGTGCCACCAGCAGAGACTGGGGGGGGGTACTAGCGAATGAGCAGTTCTTC. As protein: CATSRDWGGVLANEQFF.

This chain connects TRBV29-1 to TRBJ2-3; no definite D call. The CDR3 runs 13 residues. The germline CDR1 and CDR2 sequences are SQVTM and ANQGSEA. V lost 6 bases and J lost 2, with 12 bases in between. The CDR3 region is CSVYYLDTDTQYF. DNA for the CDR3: TGCAGCGTGTACTACCTAGACACAGATACGCAGTATTTT.

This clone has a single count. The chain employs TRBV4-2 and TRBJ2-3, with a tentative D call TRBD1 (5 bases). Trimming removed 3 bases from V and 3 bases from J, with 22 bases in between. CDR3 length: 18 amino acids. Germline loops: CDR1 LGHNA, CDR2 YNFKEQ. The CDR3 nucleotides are TGTGCCAGCAGCCACCCTTTTGATGGGGCGGAATCGACAGATACGCAGTATTTT. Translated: CASSHPFDGAESTDTQYF.

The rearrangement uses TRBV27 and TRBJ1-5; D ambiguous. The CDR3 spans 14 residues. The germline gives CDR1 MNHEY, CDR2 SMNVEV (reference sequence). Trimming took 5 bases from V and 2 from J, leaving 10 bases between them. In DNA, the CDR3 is TGTGCCAGCAGTCCTTTTTGGGGCAATCAGCCCCAGCATTTT. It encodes CASSPFWGNQPQHF.

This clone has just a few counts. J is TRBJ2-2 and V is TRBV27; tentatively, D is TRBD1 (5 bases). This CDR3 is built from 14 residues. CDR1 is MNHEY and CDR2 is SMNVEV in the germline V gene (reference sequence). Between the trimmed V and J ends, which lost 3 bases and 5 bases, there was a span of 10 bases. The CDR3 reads CASSFHQGTGELFF. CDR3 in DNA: TGTGCCAGCAGTTTCCACCAGGGAACCGGGGAGCTGTTTTTT.

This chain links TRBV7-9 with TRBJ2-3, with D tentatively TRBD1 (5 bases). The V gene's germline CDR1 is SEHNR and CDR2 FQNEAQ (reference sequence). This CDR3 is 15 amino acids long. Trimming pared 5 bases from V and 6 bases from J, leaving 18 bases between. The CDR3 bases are TGTGCCAGCAGCCGCTTGACCCAGGGATCGGATACGCAGTATTTT. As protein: CASSRLTQGSDTQYF.

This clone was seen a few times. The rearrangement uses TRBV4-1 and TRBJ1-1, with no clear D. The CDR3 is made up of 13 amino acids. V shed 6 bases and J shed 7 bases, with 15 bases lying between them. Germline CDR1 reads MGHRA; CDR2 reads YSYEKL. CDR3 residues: CASSTKFLREAFF. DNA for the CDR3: TGCGCCAGCAGTACCAAGTTCCTACGTGAAGCTTTCTTT.

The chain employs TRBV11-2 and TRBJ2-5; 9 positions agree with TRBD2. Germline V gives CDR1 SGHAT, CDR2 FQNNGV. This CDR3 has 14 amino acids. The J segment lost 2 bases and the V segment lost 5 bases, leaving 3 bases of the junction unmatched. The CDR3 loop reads CASSRLAEQETQYF. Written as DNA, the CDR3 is TGTGCCAGCAGCAGACTAGCGGAGCAAGAGACCCAGTACTTC.

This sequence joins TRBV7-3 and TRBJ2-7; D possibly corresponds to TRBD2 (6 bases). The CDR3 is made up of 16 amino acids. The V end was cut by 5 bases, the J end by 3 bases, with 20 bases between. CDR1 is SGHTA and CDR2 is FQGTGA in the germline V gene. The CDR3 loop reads CASSPRGGRAVYEQYF. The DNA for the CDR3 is TGTGCCAGCAGCCCCCGGGGAGGCCGAGCCGTCTACGAGCAGTACTTC.

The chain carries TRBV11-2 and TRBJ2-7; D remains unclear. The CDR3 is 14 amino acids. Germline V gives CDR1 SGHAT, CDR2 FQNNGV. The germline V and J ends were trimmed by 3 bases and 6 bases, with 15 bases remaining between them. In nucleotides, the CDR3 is TGTGCCAGCAGCTTGTGGCAATCTCCTGGCGAGCAGTACTTC. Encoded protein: CASSLWQSPGEQYF.

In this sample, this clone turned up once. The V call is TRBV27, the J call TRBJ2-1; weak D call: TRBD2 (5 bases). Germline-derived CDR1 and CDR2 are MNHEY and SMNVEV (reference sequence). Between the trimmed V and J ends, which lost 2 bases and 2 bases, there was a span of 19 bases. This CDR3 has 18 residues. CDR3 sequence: CASSLDQSGYLPYNEQFF. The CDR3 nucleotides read TGTGCCAGCAGTTTAGATCAGTCGGGGTACTTGCCCTACAATGAGCAGTTCTTC.

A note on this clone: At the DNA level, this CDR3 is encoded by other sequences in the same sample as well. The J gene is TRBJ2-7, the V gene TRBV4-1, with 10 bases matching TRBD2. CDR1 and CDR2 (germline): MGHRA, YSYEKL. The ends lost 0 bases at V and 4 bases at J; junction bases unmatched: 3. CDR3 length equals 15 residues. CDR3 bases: TGCGCCAGCAGCCAAGAGACTAGCGGGTCTTACGAGCAGTACTTC. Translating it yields CASSQETSGSYEQYF.

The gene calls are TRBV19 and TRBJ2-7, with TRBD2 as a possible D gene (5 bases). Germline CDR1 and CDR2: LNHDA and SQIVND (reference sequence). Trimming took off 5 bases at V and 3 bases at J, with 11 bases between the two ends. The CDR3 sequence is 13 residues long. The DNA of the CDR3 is TGTGCCAGTAGTTTCGGACGGGGCTACGAGCAGTACTTC. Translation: CASSFGRGYEQYF.

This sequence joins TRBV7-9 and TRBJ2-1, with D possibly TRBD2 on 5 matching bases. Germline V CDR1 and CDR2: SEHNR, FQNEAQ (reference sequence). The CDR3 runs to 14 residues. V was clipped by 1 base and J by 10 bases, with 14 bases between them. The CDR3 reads CASSLGSGLVEQFF. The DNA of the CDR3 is TGTGCCAGCAGCTTAGGAAGCGGTCTTGTGGAGCAGTTCTTC.

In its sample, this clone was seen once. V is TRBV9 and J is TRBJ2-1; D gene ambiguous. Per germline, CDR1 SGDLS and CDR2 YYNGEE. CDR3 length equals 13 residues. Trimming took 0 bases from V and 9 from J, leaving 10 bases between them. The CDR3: CASSVGFQAEQFF. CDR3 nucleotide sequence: TGTGCCAGCAGCGTAGGCTTCCAGGCTGAGCAGTTCTTC.

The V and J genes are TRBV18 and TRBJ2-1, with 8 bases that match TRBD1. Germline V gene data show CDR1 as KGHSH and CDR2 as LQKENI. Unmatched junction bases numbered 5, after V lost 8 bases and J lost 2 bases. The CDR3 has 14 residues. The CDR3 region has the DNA TGTGCCAGCGTCCAGGGGGCCCCCTACAATGAGCAGTTCTTC. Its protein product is CASVQGAPYNEQFF.

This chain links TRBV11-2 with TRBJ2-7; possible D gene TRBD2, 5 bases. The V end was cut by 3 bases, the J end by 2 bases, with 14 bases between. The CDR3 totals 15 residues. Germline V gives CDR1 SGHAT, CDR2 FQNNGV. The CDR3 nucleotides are TGTGCCAGCAGCTTCGGGGTAGTTCTAACCTACGAGCAGTACTTC. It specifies CASSFGVVLTYEQYF. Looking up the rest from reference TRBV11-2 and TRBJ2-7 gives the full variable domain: EAGVAQSPRYKIIEKRQSVAFWCNPISGHATLYWYQQILGQGPKLLIQFQNNGVVDDSQLPKDRFSAERLKGVDSTLKIQPAKLEDSAVYLCASSFGVVLTYEQYFGPGTRLTVT.

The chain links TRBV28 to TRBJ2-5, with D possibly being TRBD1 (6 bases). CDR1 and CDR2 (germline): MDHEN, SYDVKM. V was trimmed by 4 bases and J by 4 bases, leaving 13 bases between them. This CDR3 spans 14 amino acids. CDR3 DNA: TGTGCCAGCAGTTACCCCCAACAGGGAGAGACCCAGTACTTC. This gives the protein CASSYPQQGETQYF.

The CDR3 bases are TGTGCCAGCAGTCCCCGGACCAAAACTAATGAAAAACTGTTTTTT. Translating gives CASSPRTKTNEKLFF. This chain uses TRBV28 with TRBJ1-4; no definite D call. V was pared by 5 bases and J by 1 base, with 11 bases between. This CDR3 is built from 15 residues. Germline assignment: CDR1 MDHEN and CDR2 SYDVKM.